These 2 T cell receptor beta chains share one sample of origin, sequenced in a study of beta chain features in type 1 diabetes. Investigators reverse transcribed all isolated RNA, so they sequenced expressed TCRB transcripts. The protocol was immunoSEQ multiplex PCR, while the TCRdb copy is restricted to in-frame clones and leaves out a portion. Altogether hundreds of thousands of clones are present, over 12% being singletons, with the ten largest covering more than 0.02%. The sequenced sample was naive CD4+ T cells from blood. These receptors were obtained from a woman aged 40 to 49 in good health.

This clone was picked up a small number of times. CDR3 nucleotide sequence: TGTGCCAGCAGTCCGTCCGGACAGGGCCAAGAGACCCAGTACTTC. It yields the protein CASSPSGQGQETQYF. The V gene is TRBV28, the J gene TRBJ2-5; 8 bases line up with TRBD1. CDR1 is MDHEN and CDR2 is SYDVKM in the germline V gene. The CDR3 runs to 15 residues. V lost 5 bases and J lost 1; bases outside the gene matches: 6. The full variable domain, rest sourced from reference TRBV28 and TRBJ2-5, is DVKVTQSSRYLVKRTGEKVFLECVQDMDHENMFWYRQDPGLGLRLIYFSYDVKMKEKGDIPEGYSVSREKKERFSLILESASTNQTSMYLCASSPSGQGQETQYFGPGTRLLVL.

The chain carries TRBV15 and TRBJ2-7; D unclear. V lost 0 bases, J lost 2 bases, and 14 bases lay in between. CDR3 size: 16 residues. Germline CDR1 reads LNHNV; CDR2 reads YYDKDF (reference sequence). The CDR3 loop is CATSRDTGGVAYEQYF. CDR3 coding DNA: TGTGCCACCAGCAGAGATACCGGCGGAGTAGCCTACGAGCAGTACTTC.